Below, 21 T cell receptor beta chains from the same sample are listed, as sequenced in a study of blood T cell repertoires in COVID-19 (dated by TCRdb to about 2020). Libraries were constructed by the immunoSEQ multiplex PCR assay. The table comes from immuneACCESS by way of TCRdb, which keeps in-frame sequences with V and J called. Part of the clones is missing from these tables; in studies checked, under half for an unresolved V gene and the rest for unknown reasons. This sample gives 40,000 to 60,000 clones in total; approximately 70% of them show up just once. About 9% of the sample is taken by the ten largest. The specimen sequenced was peripheral blood. Every receptor here comes from an older woman with acute or convalescent COVID-19.

J is TRBJ2-1 and V is TRBV19; TRBD2 matches at 13 bases. Germline CDR1 LNHDA, CDR2 SQIVND (reference sequence). J was trimmed by 7 bases and V by 4 bases; bases with no gene match: 7. The CDR3 consists of 16 residues. For the CDR3, the DNA is TGTGCCAGTAGTAGCCAAAGGACTAGCGGGAGTAATGAGCAGTTCTTC. This codes for CASSSQRTSGSNEQFF.

This clone was picked up a small number of times. The rearrangement uses TRBV10-3 and TRBJ1-1, with 9 nucleotides matching TRBD1. Germline values: CDR1 ENHRY, CDR2 SYGVKD. The V and J ends lost 4 bases and 1 base, in that order; junction bases with no gene match: 4. This CDR3 is 15 amino acids long. The CDR3 sequence is CAISATGGGNTEAFF. DNA of the CDR3: TGTGCCATCAGTGCGACAGGGGGAGGGAACACTGAAGCTTTCTTT.

This chain uses TRBV24-1 with TRBJ1-3; possible D gene TRBD1, 5 bases. Trimming left V 3 bases short and J 0 bases short, with 8 bases between. Per the germline V gene, CDR1 is KGHDR and CDR2 is SFDVKD. The CDR3 totals 15 residues. CDR3 bases: TGTGCCACCAGTGATCGCAGGGCCTCTGGAAACACCATATATTTT. Residues: CATSDRRASGNTIYF.

Notes on this clone: Other DNA sequences from this sample encode an identical CDR3 as well. This CDR3 is CASSQDGGNTEAFF. CDR3 in DNA: TGTGCCAGCAGCCAAGACGGGGGGAACACTGAAGCTTTCTTT. V is TRBV3-1 (or the pseudogene TRBV3-2) and J is TRBJ1-1; TRBD1 is a possible D gene (5 bases). The V and J ends lost 0 bases and 1 base respectively, with 6 bases between them. This CDR3 spans 14 amino acids. Germline CDR1 is LGHDT and CDR2 is YNNKEL (reference sequence).

The rearrangement joins TRBV3-1 (or the pseudogene TRBV3-2) to TRBJ1-5; no clear D gene. Germline V gene data show CDR1 as LGHDT and CDR2 as YNNKEL (reference sequence). There are 15 residues in the CDR3. Trimming stripped 0 bases from V and 4 bases from J, with 10 bases between. The CDR3 loop reads CASSQDLTGNQPQHF. CDR3 nucleotide sequence: TGTGCCAGCAGCCAAGATCTGACGGGGAATCAGCCCCAGCATTTT.

The count of this clone is one. The gene calls are TRBV6-1 and TRBJ1-5; the match to TRBD1 covers 7 bases. The junction had 3 bases not matched to a gene; V was cut back by 3 bases and J by 7 bases. This CDR3 contains 13 residues. Germline V gene lookup returns CDR1 MNHNS and CDR2 SASEGT. The CDR3 DNA is TGTGCCAGCAGTGAGGACAGGCTACAGCCCCAGCATTTT. This gives the protein CASSEDRLQPQHF.

The rearrangement joins TRBV5-1 to TRBJ1-3; 8 bases fit TRBD1. J lost 6 bases, V lost 0 bases, and 8 bases had no gene match. The CDR3 sequence is 16 residues long. In germline, CDR1 is SGHRS, CDR2 YFSETQ. This CDR3 reads CASSLAPGQGANTIYF. CDR3 DNA: TGCGCCAGCAGCTTGGCCCCAGGGCAGGGGGCAAACACCATATATTTT.

The V call is TRBV6-6, the J call TRBJ2-3; 13 nucleotides align to TRBD2. V was clipped by 5 bases and J by 3 bases; unmatched bases: 5. The CDR3 length is 16 residues. Germline assignment: CDR1 MNHNY and CDR2 SVGAGI (reference sequence). The CDR3 reads CASSPGTSGITDTQYF. DNA of the CDR3: TGTGCCAGCAGTCCCGGGACTAGCGGGATTACAGATACGCAGTATTTT.

This clone has a single count. The J gene is TRBJ2-1, the V gene TRBV4-3; 10 bases align to TRBD2. The CDR3 is 16 residues long. Germline loops: CDR1 LGHNA, CDR2 YSLEER. With 4 bases clipped from V and 3 bases from J, the junction kept 6 bases outside the gene matches. CDR3 loop: CASSPQPSGSYNEQFF. Here the CDR3 DNA reads TGCGCCAGCAGCCCACAACCTAGCGGGAGCTACAATGAGCAGTTCTTC.

V and J are TRBV9 and TRBJ1-3, with D hard to call. Germline CDR1 reads SGDLS; CDR2 reads YYNGEE. Trimming took 0 bases from V and 1 from J, leaving 5 bases between them. The CDR3 is made up of 14 amino acids. Here the CDR3 DNA reads TGTGCCAGCAGCGTAGGAGTATCTGGAAACACCATATATTTT. Its protein product is CASSVGVSGNTIYF.

This chain links TRBV27 with TRBJ2-7; D possibly corresponds to TRBD2 (5 bases). The CDR3 covers 17 residues. Trimming removed 7 bases at V and 2 bases at J, with 24 bases between. CDR1 MNHEY and CDR2 SMNVEV come from the germline V gene (reference sequence). The chain's CDR3 is CASKAVYARGVPYEQYF. For the CDR3, the DNA is TGTGCCAGCAAAGCAGTTTATGCCCGGGGAGTCCCCTACGAGCAGTACTTC.

The rearrangement joins TRBV27 to TRBJ2-1; TRBD1 agrees at 8 bases. Trimming took 5 bases from V and 6 from J; bases not matched to a gene: 9. Germline-derived CDR1 and CDR2 are MNHEY and SMNVEV (reference sequence). This CDR3 has 15 residues. The CDR3 DNA sequence: TGTGCCAGCAGTACTCGACAGGGGTGGCGCAATGAGCAGTTCTTC. Translating it yields CASSTRQGWRNEQFF.

This clone was recorded a few times. The chain is built from TRBV6-6 and TRBJ2-5; D perhaps matches TRBD1 (5 bases). The germline gives CDR1 MNHNY, CDR2 SVGAGI (reference sequence). The CDR3 spans 13 residues. Deletions cut 8 bases from V and 0 bases from J, with 10 bases between. The CDR3, as DNA: TGTGCCAGCGTTCAGGGCCACCAAGAGACCCAGTACTTC. It specifies CASVQGHQETQYF.

This clone was detected only a few times. The chain joins TRBV6-2 or TRBV6-3 to TRBJ1-2; D unclear. CDR1 is MNHEY and CDR2 is SVGEGT in the germline V gene. The CDR3 has 18 residues. The V end was cut by 2 bases, the J end by 0 bases, with 19 bases between. The CDR3 DNA sequence: TGTGCCAGCAGTTACGGAACAGTACTTACTGTAGCTAACTATGGCTACACCTTC. Translation gives CASSYGTVLTVANYGYTF.

The chain links TRBV2 to TRBJ1-1; TRBD1 might be the D (6 bases). Germline CDR1 is SNHLY and CDR2 is FYNNEI. There are 15 residues in the CDR3. Trimming pared 8 bases from V and 2 bases from J, leaving 18 bases between. The CDR3 loop is CASSFSGQLNTEAFF. The CDR3 DNA sequence: TGTGCCAGCTCGTTCTCCGGACAGTTAAACACTGAAGCTTTCTTT. The whole variable domain, filled in from reference TRBV2 and TRBJ1-1, reads EPEVTQTPSHQVTQMGQEVILRCVPISNHLYFYWYRQILGQKVEFLVSFYNNEISEKSEIFDDQFSVERPDGSNFTLKIRSTKLEDSAMYFCASSFSGQLNTEAFFGQGTRLTVV.

V gene TRBV20-1 combines with J gene TRBJ2-1; 10 nucleotides line up with TRBD2. The germline gives CDR1 DFQATT, CDR2 SNEGSKA (reference sequence). J lost 4 bases, V lost 3 bases, and 3 bases had no gene match. This CDR3 has 14 residues. The CDR3 coding sequence is TGCAGTGCTAGTACTAGCGGGACTTACAATGAGCAGTTCTTC. As protein: CSASTSGTYNEQFF.

V and J are TRBV5-1 and TRBJ1-2; 8 nucleotides agree with TRBD1. J was trimmed by 1 base and V by 3 bases; bases with no gene match: 5. Germline V CDR1 and CDR2: SGHRS, YFSETQ. CDR3 size: 15 residues. The CDR3 region has the DNA TGCGCCAGCAGCTCCGGACAGGGACATAACTATGGCTACACCTTC. It specifies CASSSGQGHNYGYTF.

By share, this clone counts as medium-sized. The V gene is TRBV7-9, the J gene TRBJ2-1; 8 bases match TRBD2. The germline gives CDR1 SEHNR, CDR2 FQNEAQ (reference sequence). V gave up 10 bases and J gave up 0 bases; unmatched junction bases: 14. The length of the CDR3 is 17 residues. The CDR3 bases are TGTGCCACCCAGGCACTAGCGGAGACCCACTCCTACAATGAGCAGTTCTTC. Translation: CATQALAETHSYNEQFF.

This clone was observed once. This chain connects TRBV3-1 (or the pseudogene TRBV3-2) to TRBJ2-2, with a tentative D call TRBD2 (5 bases). The germline gives CDR1 LGHDT, CDR2 YNNKEL (reference sequence). The V end was cut by 2 bases, the J end by 4 bases, with 11 bases between. The CDR3 runs to 15 residues. For the CDR3, the DNA is TGTGCCAGCAGCCAATCTCTGGCGGGCACCGGGGAGCTGTTTTTT. Translation: CASSQSLAGTGELFF.

This sequence joins TRBV18 and TRBJ2-3; tentative D call: TRBD1 (5 bases). This CDR3 is 14 amino acids long. The germline V and J ends were trimmed by 4 bases and 0 bases, with 8 bases remaining between them. The germline CDR1 and CDR2 sequences are KGHSH and LQKENI. The CDR3 loop is CASSRGSSTDTQYF. For the CDR3, the DNA is TGTGCCAGCTCACGGGGCTCTAGCACAGATACGCAGTATTTT.

The chain has TRBV3-1 (or the pseudogene TRBV3-2) and TRBJ2-1, with TRBD2 matching over 9 bases. This CDR3 spans 14 amino acids. Germline V gene sequence: CDR1 LGHDT, CDR2 YNNKEL (reference sequence). The ends lost 4 bases at V and 4 bases at J; junction bases unmatched: 2. The DNA of the CDR3 is TGTGCCAGCAGCCCAAGCGGGGGGTACAATGAGCAGTTCTTC. Encoded protein: CASSPSGGYNEQFF.